The rows below give T cell receptor beta chains drawn from one sample of a study of blood T cell repertoires in COVID-19. The data were produced by immunoSEQ multiplex PCR, yet TCRdb's version contains in-frame clones alone and is incomplete. The profile covers 40,000 to 50,000 clones, with around 86% appearing a single time and around 40% taken by the ten largest. The source material was peripheral blood. These receptors all come from a woman older than 75 with acute or convalescent COVID-19. Both conserved end residues are part of each CDR3. A D gene is named only where the DNA matches it firmly. Clone size, where shown, is once, few, many, or a class for clones that have expanded.

CDR3 DNA | CDR3 protein | D gene | V gene | clone size | J gene | CDR3 length
TGTGCCAGCAGTTCTACAGGGGTGAGCAATGAGCAGTTCTTC | CASSSTGVSNEQFF | TRBD1 | TRBV6-2/TRBV6-3 | once | TRBJ2-1 | 14
TGTGCCAGCAGCTTGGGTCCCGGGGGGGCTGACAATGAGCAGTTCTTC | CASSLGPGGADNEQFF | TRBD2 | TRBV7-3 | - | TRBJ2-1 | 16
TGTGCCAGCAGTGAAGGTCTCGGGTTTCGGCCCCAGCATTTT | CASSEGLGFRPQHF | - | TRBV6-1 | few | TRBJ1-5 | 14
TGTGCCACCAGTGAGGGGGGGGGCCAAGAGACCCAGTACTTC | CATSEGGGQETQYF | TRBD2 | TRBV24-1 | - | TRBJ2-5 | 14
TGTGCCAGCAGCTTGGCCTGGCGGGGGGGCCACTACAATGAGCAGTTCTTC | CASSLAWRGGHYNEQFF | TRBD2 | TRBV5-6 | - | TRBJ2-1 | 17
TGCGCCAGCAGCCCGTTGACAGGGGACTATGGCTACACCTTC | CASSPLTGDYGYTF | TRBD1 | TRBV5-1 | - | TRBJ1-2 | 14
TGTGCCAGCAGTGAACCGGCAGGGGTTAGCAATCAGCCCCAGCATTTT | CASSEPAGVSNQPQHF | - | TRBV6-1 | - | TRBJ1-5 | 16
TGTGCCAGTAGTATTAGCGGGGGGAACTACAATGAGCAGTTCTTC | CASSISGGNYNEQFF | TRBD2 | TRBV19 | - | TRBJ2-1 | 15
TGTGCCAGCAGTCCTTTGGGACAGGGTAGGGGGGAACTGTTTTTT | CASSPLGQGRGELFF | TRBD1 | TRBV28 | - | TRBJ1-4 | 15
TGTGCCAGCAGTTTCCAAGGGGGTGCCACCATATATTTT | CASSFQGGATIYF | - | TRBV12-3/TRBV12-4 | once | TRBJ1-3 | 13
TGTGCCAGCAGCCCTGCGGAGGGGTGGGGCTACACCTTC | CASSPAEGWGYTF | - | TRBV27 | - | TRBJ1-2 | 13
TGTGCCAGCAGCCCCTCACAGGGATCCTATAATTCACCCCTCCACTTT | CASSPSQGSYNSPLHF | - | TRBV7-8 | - | TRBJ1-6 | 16
TGTGCCAGCAGCTCCTGGACAGTTAGTAATGAAAAACTGTTTTTT | CASSSWTVSNEKLFF | - | TRBV11-3 | - | TRBJ1-4 | 15
TGCAGCGTTGAAGATCCCGGTAAGGCGGGGGCCACAGATACGCAGTATTTT | CSVEDPGKAGATDTQYF | - | TRBV29-1 | - | TRBJ2-3 | 17
TGTGCCAGCAGCTTAGTTAGCGGGGGGGCAGATACGCAGTATTTT | CASSLVSGGADTQYF | TRBD2 | TRBV7-2 | - | TRBJ2-3 | 15
TGTGCCTGGAGGGGGCTTGATCTCCTCCCCACTGAAGCTTTCTTT | CAWRGLDLLPTEAFF | - | TRBV30 | - | TRBJ1-1 | 15
TGTGCCGCTTTGACCTTCCGGGACAGGGGTAATTCACCCCTCCACTTT | CAALTFRDRGNSPLHF | TRBD1 | TRBV6-6 | - | TRBJ1-6 | 16
TGTGCCAGCAGCCACCGCAGGGAAGGGGAGCAGTACTTC | CASSHRREGEQYF | - | TRBV3-1/TRBV3-2 | - | TRBJ2-7 | 13
TGTGCCAGTAGTCAGGACTCTCAAGAGACCCAGTACTTC | CASSQDSQETQYF | - | TRBV2 | - | TRBJ2-5 | 13
TGTGCCAGCAGCTTTCAGGGGGCTGGCGGAAACACCATATATTTT | CASSFQGAGGNTIYF | TRBD1 | TRBV7-2 | - | TRBJ1-3 | 15
TGTGCCTGGAGCCAGGGGTCAGGGTCAGATACGCAGTATTTT | CAWSQGSGSDTQYF | - | TRBV30 | - | TRBJ2-3 | 14
TGTGCCAGCAGCCAAGGCGGCTCGGGGTTGTCCTATAATTCACCCCTCCACTTT | CASSQGGSGLSYNSPLHF | - | TRBV14 | - | TRBJ1-6 | 18
TGTGCCAGCAGTGTCAGCCCGGAGTTGTGGGAAAAACTGTTTTTT | CASSVSPELWEKLFF | - | TRBV25-1 | - | TRBJ1-4 | 15
TGTGCCAGCAGCTTGGGGACAGGGAGGGGAACCGGGGAGCTGTTTTTT | CASSLGTGRGTGELFF | TRBD1 | TRBV11-2 | - | TRBJ2-2 | 16
TGTGCCAGCAGCTTAACTAGCACAGATACGCAGTATTTT | CASSLTSTDTQYF | - | TRBV11-3 | - | TRBJ2-3 | 13
TGTGCCAGCAGCTTGTCTGGACTAGCGGGGGGGGGCCAAGAGACCCAGTACTTC | CASSLSGLAGGGQETQYF | TRBD2 | TRBV5-4 | - | TRBJ2-5 | 18
TGTGCCAGTAGTATCGGCGGGGCTCGCGACACTGAAGCTTTCTTT | CASSIGGARDTEAFF | - | TRBV19 | - | TRBJ1-1 | 15
TGTGCCAGCACCACCGGGACAGGGGGAAACACCATATATTTT | CASTTGTGGNTIYF | TRBD1 | TRBV11-2 | - | TRBJ1-3 | 14
TGTGCCAGCAGCCAAGTCTCCCCCCGGGGGAATGAGCAGTTCTTC | CASSQVSPRGNEQFF | - | TRBV4-2 | - | TRBJ2-1 | 15
TGTGCCTGGACACTGGTATCCGAGACCCAGTACTTC | CAWTLVSETQYF | - | TRBV30 | - | TRBJ2-5 | 12
TGTGCCAGCAGCTTTGACAGGGGAGAGACCCAGTACTTC | CASSFDRGETQYF | TRBD1 | TRBV7-9 | once | TRBJ2-5 | 13
TGTGCCAGCAGCCAAACGTGGCAGGGTGCCTACGAGCAGTACTTC | CASSQTWQGAYEQYF | - | TRBV6-5 | - | TRBJ2-7 | 15
TGTGCCAGCAGCTTAGGACAGTACAATGAGCAGTTCTTC | CASSLGQYNEQFF | - | TRBV11-3 | - | TRBJ2-1 | 13
TGCGCCAGCAGCTTGGCATCGGGAAACACTGAAGCTTTCTTT | CASSLASGNTEAFF | - | TRBV5-1 | - | TRBJ1-1 | 14
TGTGCCAGCAGTTACGTAGCGGGGGGCCTCTACGAGCAGTACTTC | CASSYVAGGLYEQYF | TRBD2 | TRBV6-5 | - | TRBJ2-7 | 15
TGTGCCAGCAGCAACTTTTACGAGCAGTACTTC | CASSNFYEQYF | - | TRBV28 | - | TRBJ2-7 | 11
TGTGCCAGCAGCTTAGTGGGCCAGGCTCATGAGCAGTTCTTC | CASSLVGQAHEQFF | - | TRBV7-2 | - | TRBJ2-1 | 14
TGTGCCTCGACAGGGAATTGGGGAGAGCAGTTCTTC | CASTGNWGEQFF | - | TRBV21-1 | many | TRBJ2-1 | 12
TGTGCCAGTAGTATAGCGAGAGGGGGGGGAAACATTCAGTACTTC | CASSIARGGGNIQYF | - | TRBV19 | - | TRBJ2-4 | 15
TGTGCCAGCAGCCCACACAGCATAGCGAACACCGGGGAGCTGTTTTTT | CASSPHSIANTGELFF | - | TRBV7-3 | once | TRBJ2-2 | 16
TGTGCCAGCTCAGGGGACAGGGGATCGAACACCGGGGAGCTGTTTTTT | CASSGDRGSNTGELFF | TRBD1 | TRBV18 | - | TRBJ2-2 | 16
TGCGCCAGCAGCCAAGAAAGGCGTACACAGGGGTCGGTTGGAAACACCATATATTTT | CASSQERRTQGSVGNTIYF | TRBD1 | TRBV4-3 | - | TRBJ1-3 | 19
TGTGCCAGCAGCGTTCTCCCTTCAGGGTCACCCCTCCACTTT | CASSVLPSGSPLHF | - | TRBV9 | once | TRBJ1-6 | 14
TGTGCCAGCAGTTACGGAGTCCTACAGGGGGCACCCGGGGAGCTGTTTTTT | CASSYGVLQGAPGELFF | TRBD1 | TRBV6-2/TRBV6-3 | once | TRBJ2-2 | 17
TGTGCCAGCTCACCATCGCGGGGGGGCTACGAGCAGTACTTC | CASSPSRGGYEQYF | TRBD2 | TRBV18 | - | TRBJ2-7 | 14